This is a list of T cell receptor beta chains from one sample in a study of cytomegalovirus exposure and HLA in healthy donors. Profiling relied on immunoSEQ multiplex PCR, and the TCRdb table lists in-frame clones only, not all of them. Of around 76,000 clones detected, about 70% appear once; the ten largest clones hold about 10%. Sequencing used PBMCs. These receptors came from a woman aged 45-60 years in good health and CMV-seropositive. The CDR3 runs from the conserved cysteine through the conserved F or W. The D gene is left open where the match is weak. The size field is filled for only some rows; it gives once, few, many or a size class.

v_gene	d_gene	j_gene	abundance	CDR3nt	CDR3aa
TRBV5-8	TRBD1	TRBJ1-1	NA	TGTGCCAGCAGCTTGGGACAGGGGGCAGTGACTGAAGCTTTCTTT	CASSLGQGAVTEAFF
TRBV7-2	NA	TRBJ2-3	once	TGTGCCAGCAGCTCCTACAGGAGTTCAGGAGATACGCAGTATTTT	CASSSYRSSGDTQYF
TRBV5-1	TRBD1	TRBJ2-1	NA	TGCGCCAGCAGCTTGGGCCGGGACAGGGGCAACAATGAGCAGTTCTTC	CASSLGRDRGNNEQFF
TRBV18	TRBD1	TRBJ1-5	NA	TGTGCCAGCTCAGAGACAGGGGATCAGCCCCAGCATTTT	CASSETGDQPQHF
TRBV5-1	NA	TRBJ2-1	few	TGCGCCAGCAGCTTGGGGGACACTCACAATGAGCAGTTCTTC	CASSLGDTHNEQFF
TRBV27	NA	TRBJ2-3	NA	TGTGCCAGCACGAGGGAGCCATTCACAGATACGCAGTATTTT	CASTREPFTDTQYF
TRBV10-1	NA	TRBJ2-3	NA	TGCGCCAGCAGGCCCGGGGGCACAGATACGCAGTATTTT	CASRPGGTDTQYF
TRBV27	TRBD2	TRBJ2-7	few	TGTGCCAGCGCTGGTATAGCGGGAGGTGACTACGAGCAGTACTTC	CASAGIAGGDYEQYF
TRBV5-1	NA	TRBJ1-4	NA	TGCGCCAGCAGCTTACCCTACAGACCCTCTAATGAAAAACTGTTTTTT	CASSLPYRPSNEKLFF
TRBV2	TRBD2	TRBJ2-5	once	TGTGCCAGCAGTGAAGCGAGCCCGGGGGGGTACTTC	CASSEASPGGYF
TRBV7-9	TRBD1	TRBJ1-6	few	TGTGCCAGCAGCCCAGGACAGGGTGGTTCACCCCTCCACTTT	CASSPGQGGSPLHF
TRBV6-4	NA	TRBJ2-3	NA	TGCGCCAGCAGTGGTAGCGGAACTAGCACAGATACGCAGTATTTT	CASSGSGTSTDTQYF
TRBV4-3	TRBD1	TRBJ2-3	NA	TGCGCCAGCAGCCAACTCTCACCCACAGGGGAAGATACGCAGTATTTT	CASSQLSPTGEDTQYF
TRBV7-8	NA	TRBJ1-1	NA	TGTGCCAGCAGCTTAGCGGGAACAGGCATGGTGGACACTGAAGCTTTCTTT	CASSLAGTGMVDTEAFF
TRBV28	TRBD2	TRBJ2-7	NA	TGTGCCAGCAGTTTGGGTCGAGGGAGGGCCTACGAGCAGTACTTC	CASSLGRGRAYEQYF
TRBV9	NA	TRBJ2-3	NA	TGTGCCAGCAGTCAGGACACCCACACAGATACGCAGTATTTT	CASSQDTHTDTQYF
TRBV30	TRBD1	TRBJ1-2	NA	TGTGCCTGGAACCCGGGACAGGGTAATGGCTACACCTTC	CAWNPGQGNGYTF
TRBV2	TRBD1	TRBJ1-1	once	TGTGCCAGCAGTGAACCCGGGACAGAACTTGAAGCTTTCTTT	CASSEPGTELEAFF
TRBV30	TRBD2	TRBJ2-1	few	TGTGCCTGGACCCTTAAGCGGGGGGACAATGAGCAGTTCTTC	CAWTLKRGDNEQFF
TRBV4-3	TRBD1	TRBJ1-5	NA	TGCGCCAGCAGCCCCAGTCCAGGGGGTCAGCCCCAGCATTTT	CASSPSPGGQPQHF
TRBV28	TRBD2	TRBJ2-7	NA	TGTGCCAGCAGCCAGGTACTAGCGGGAGGACTCGAGCAGTACTTC	CASSQVLAGGLEQYF
TRBV4-3	NA	TRBJ1-1	NA	TGCGCCAGCAGCCAAGGGGCGGGGGGAGGGACTGAAGCTTTCTTT	CASSQGAGGGTEAFF
TRBV30	NA	TRBJ1-6	NA	TGTGCCTGGAGTGTACCAGGGGCCGCTTGGGGAAATTCACCCCTCCACTTT	CAWSVPGAAWGNSPLHF
TRBV5-1	NA	TRBJ1-5	NA	TGCGCCAGCAGCGTGGGGGGGGGAGGAAGCAATCAGCCCCAGCATTTT	CASSVGGGGSNQPQHF
TRBV27	NA	TRBJ2-1	NA	TGTGCCAGCAGTTTTCTGGACACCTCCTACAATGAGCAGTTCTTC	CASSFLDTSYNEQFF
TRBV2	NA	TRBJ2-2	NA	TGTGCCGATGGGCGGGATAACACCGGGGAGCTGTTTTTT	CADGRDNTGELFF
TRBV7-6	NA	TRBJ2-7	few	TGTGCCAGCAGCTTAGTTGTGGGCGGGGCGACCTACGAGCAGTACTTC	CASSLVVGGATYEQYF
TRBV19	NA	TRBJ2-5	NA	TGTGCCAGTAGGTCGAGAGAGACCCAGTACTTC	CASRSRETQYF
TRBV4-2	TRBD1	TRBJ2-2	NA	TGTGCCAGCAACAAACAGGGGGGAGCCAACACCGGGGAGCTGTTTTTT	CASNKQGGANTGELFF
TRBV28	TRBD1	TRBJ1-2	NA	TGTGCCAGCAGTTTACCCGGGACAGGGGGCGCATATGGCTACACCTTC	CASSLPGTGGAYGYTF
TRBV5-4	NA	TRBJ1-2	NA	TGTGCCAGCAGCTCGGGAGGGGGGGGGCGAGGCTATGGCTACACCTTC	CASSSGGGGRGYGYTF
TRBV18	NA	TRBJ1-6	NA	TGTGCCAGCTCACCACCGGTCCAGGGTAATTCACCCCTCCACTTT	CASSPPVQGNSPLHF
TRBV28	NA	TRBJ2-3	NA	TGTGCCAGCACCCCGAGCAGGGATACGCAGTATTTT	CASTPSRDTQYF
TRBV19	NA	TRBJ1-2	NA	TGTGCCAGAGAACTCAGGAGGGAGGCTTACTATGGCTACACCTTC	CARELRREAYYGYTF
TRBV4-2	TRBD1	TRBJ2-3	NA	TGTGCCAGCAGCCAGGCGAACAGGGGACGCACAGATACGCAGTATTTT	CASSQANRGRTDTQYF
TRBV5-4	TRBD1	TRBJ1-1	NA	TGTGCCAGCAGCTTAGGTCCGCAGGGGGCGACCACTGAAGCTTTCTTT	CASSLGPQGATTEAFF
TRBV6-6	NA	TRBJ1-3	NA	TGTGCCAGCACCCACGGGGGGGCGGACACCATATATTTT	CASTHGGADTIYF
TRBV28	NA	TRBJ1-5	NA	TGTGCCAGCAGTTTCCCCAGGGTGGATCAGCCCCAGCATTTT	CASSFPRVDQPQHF
TRBV6-5	TRBD1	TRBJ1-2	NA	TGTGCCAGCACGAACAGGGGCGAGGGCTACACCTTC	CASTNRGEGYTF
TRBV2	TRBD2	TRBJ2-3	NA	TGTGCCAGCAGTGTGGGGAGGGGAACAGATACGCAGTATTTT	CASSVGRGTDTQYF
TRBV30	TRBD1	TRBJ1-4	NA	TGTGCCTGGACCTTACAGGGGCTCCTAAATGAAAAACTGTTTTTT	CAWTLQGLLNEKLFF
TRBV28	TRBD2	TRBJ2-2	NA	TGTGCCAGCAGCCCTGCTAGCGGGGGCCCGAACACCGGGGAGCTGTTTTTT	CASSPASGGPNTGELFF